The rows below give T cell receptor beta chains drawn from one sample of a study of shared clonotypes between healthy human individuals. Clones were read by immunoSEQ multiplex PCR, and TCRdb kept only the in-frame ones, dropping some. This table holds 1,500,000 or so clones, about 96% found once. Sequencing was done on a sample of naive CD4+ T cells sorted from blood. The receptors were sampled from a man younger than 45 in good health. Each CDR3 is given with its conserved first and last residue. The order of the fields is D gene, clone size, V gene, J gene, CDR3 DNA, CDR3 protein. The D gene is left open where the match is weak. The size field is filled for only some rows; it gives once, few, many or a size class.

>.|.|TRBV10-3|TRBJ2-3
TGTGCCATCAGTGGGCAAGGAGGCACAGATACGCAGTATTTT
CAISGQGGTDTQYF
>TRBD1|.|TRBV19|TRBJ2-7
TGTGCCAGTAGTGTCGGACAGGGACGATACGAGCAGTACTTC
CASSVGQGRYEQYF
>TRBD2|.|TRBV18|TRBJ2-7
TGTGCCAGCTCACCACTTAGGACTAGCGGGATCACCTACGAGCAGTACTTC
CASSPLRTSGITYEQYF
>.|.|TRBV7-9|TRBJ1-2
TGTGCCAGCAGCTTAACGGACCTTCCTATCACCTTC
CASSLTDLPITF
>.|.|TRBV11-2|TRBJ2-2
TGTGCCAGCAGCCACACGTCTGGGAGTTTTCTCACCGGGGAGCTGTTTTTT
CASSHTSGSFLTGELFF
>TRBD1|.|TRBV11-3|TRBJ2-7
TGTGCCAGCAGCCCGGGACAGGGTCTTCCCTACGAGCAGTACTTC
CASSPGQGLPYEQYF
>TRBD2|.|TRBV5-1|TRBJ2-1
TGCGCCAGCAGCTCCCGTGCTAGCGGGAGGGCCGTATCCTACAATGAGCAGTTCTTC
CASSSRASGRAVSYNEQFF
>.|.|TRBV6-1|TRBJ2-1
TGTGCCCGGAGGGGACCCGGGGGTGAGCAGTTCTTC
CARRGPGGEQFF
>.|few|TRBV5-4|TRBJ1-1
TGTGCCAGCAGCTTAGGCAGTCTGAACACTGAAGCTTTCTTT
CASSLGSLNTEAFF
>.|.|TRBV5-5|TRBJ2-6
TGTGCCAGCAGCTTGGTTACAGGGACTGGGGCCAACGTCCTGACTTTC
CASSLVTGTGANVLTF
>.|.|TRBV7-9|TRBJ2-6
TGTGCCAGCAGCGAATGGGATAGGGCGGGAAGTGGGGCCAACGTCCTGACTTTC
CASSEWDRAGSGANVLTF
>.|.|TRBV18|TRBJ2-3
TGTGCCAGCTCACCAGTAGCGTCCGCCGCAGATACGCAGTATTTT
CASSPVASAADTQYF
>.|.|TRBV4-1|TRBJ1-1
TGCGCCAGCAGCCAAGATAAAAAAGGGGGGAACACTGAAGCTTTCTTT
CASSQDKKGGNTEAFF
>.|.|TRBV10-3|TRBJ2-1
TGTGCCATCAGGCGGGGACACTCCTACAATGAGCAGTTCTTC
CAIRRGHSYNEQFF
>TRBD1|.|TRBV7-2|TRBJ1-1
TGTGCCAGCAGCTTAGTGGGACAGGCCAACACTGAAGCTTTCTTT
CASSLVGQANTEAFF
>.|.|TRBV7-2|TRBJ2-3
TGTGCCAGCAGCCCACGATGGAGCGGCACAGATACGCAGTATTTT
CASSPRWSGTDTQYF
>TRBD1|.|TRBV19|TRBJ2-2
TGTGCCAGTAGTCCGTCGACAGGGGGCTACGCCGGGGAGCTGTTTTTT
CASSPSTGGYAGELFF
>.|.|TRBV7-3|TRBJ2-3
TGTGCCAGCAGCCCCGGTCAAAGCACAGATACGCAGTATTTT
CASSPGQSTDTQYF